Each of the 23 T cell receptor beta chains below was sequenced from the same sample in a study of cytomegalovirus exposure and HLA in healthy donors. The PCR made use of 60 Vbeta and 13 Jbeta primers. Produced via immunoSEQ multiplex PCR; TCRdb's table is partial and in-frame only. The table lists some 120,000 clones, roughly 70% of them singletons. Sequencing input: PBMCs. These receptors originate from a man aged 35 to 55 in good health and CMV-seropositive.

This clone has a handful of counts. This sequence joins TRBV5-1 and TRBJ2-1, with 8 bases aligning to TRBD2. Trimming took 3 bases from V and 4 from J; bases not matched to a gene: 18. The CDR3 spans 19 residues. Germline lookup yields CDR1 SGHRS and CDR2 YFSETQ. CDR3 amino acids: CASSSLWELGSGAYNEQFF. The CDR3 nucleotides read TGCGCCAGCAGCTCGCTGTGGGAGTTGGGTAGCGGGGCTTACAATGAGCAGTTCTTC.

As to this clone: The same CDR3 can be traced to other DNA sequences in this sample. The chain employs TRBV6-6 and TRBJ1-2; D uncertain. Germline lookup yields CDR1 MNHNY and CDR2 SVGAGI (reference sequence). The CDR3 spans 13 residues. V was trimmed by 2 bases and J by 6 bases, leaving 10 bases between them. CDR3 amino acids: CASSYGGTDGYTF. The CDR3 nucleotides read TGTGCCAGCAGTTACGGAGGTACGGATGGCTACACCTTC.

The chain employs TRBV4-2 and TRBJ2-2, with TRBD2 as a possible D gene (5 bases). The V gene lost 3 bases and the J gene lost 6 bases, with 8 bases spanning the gap. The CDR3 has 13 amino acids. Germline loops: CDR1 LGHNA, CDR2 YNFKEQ. This CDR3 is CASSQGEPGELFF. Written as DNA, the CDR3 is TGTGCCAGCAGCCAGGGAGAACCCGGGGAGCTGTTTTTT.

V gene TRBV2 combines with J gene TRBJ2-5; 11 bases match TRBD2. This CDR3 is built from 18 residues. The germline V gene has CDR1 SNHLY and CDR2 FYNNEI. J was trimmed by 5 bases and V by 3 bases; bases with no gene match: 14. Here the CDR3 reads CASSDRQTSGGLGETQYF. In DNA form, the CDR3 reads TGTGCCAGCAGTGATCGACAAACTAGCGGGGGACTTGGGGAGACCCAGTACTTC.

In DNA, the CDR3 is TGTGCCAGCAGGACAGCAGACTATGGCTACACCTTC. Protein sequence: CASRTADYGYTF. The chain combines TRBV27 with TRBJ1-2; tentatively, D is TRBD1 (5 bases). There are 12 residues in the CDR3. CDR1 MNHEY and CDR2 SMNVEV come from the germline V gene (reference sequence). The ends were cut back, 6 bases at V and 3 bases at J, with 8 bases in the middle.

This clone appeared a single time. The genes are TRBV10-3 and TRBJ2-7, with 9 positions matching TRBD1. Germline V lookup: CDR1 ENHRY, CDR2 SYGVKD. The CDR3 extends over 15 amino acids. V trimming: 5 bases; J trimming: 1 base; junction bases outside the gene matches: 6. The CDR3 here is CAISSTGGQSYEQYF. The CDR3 region has the DNA TGTGCCATCAGTTCCACAGGGGGCCAGTCCTACGAGCAGTACTTC.

The chain combines TRBV27 with TRBJ2-7; 8 bases are shared with TRBD1. Losses at the gene ends were 8 bases for V and 5 bases for J; bases not matched to a gene: 8. Germline V gene data show CDR1 as MNHEY and CDR2 as SMNVEV (reference sequence). The length of the CDR3 is 13 residues. This CDR3 is CASWRQGIHEQYF. In DNA, the CDR3 is TGTGCCAGCTGGCGACAGGGGATCCACGAGCAGTACTTC.

DNA for the CDR3: TGTGCCAGTACCCAGGGGGACGGCCGGAGTCGCGGGAGGAACACCATATATTTT. Its protein product is CASTQGDGRSRGRNTIYF. The chain links TRBV19 to TRBJ1-3, with TRBD1 matching 7 bases. With V trimmed by 7 bases and J by 7 bases, 22 bases remained unmatched. The CDR3 length is 18 residues. Germline values: CDR1 LNHDA, CDR2 SQIVND (reference sequence).

The chain has TRBV6-5 and TRBJ2-3, with 9 bases matching TRBD1. Germline V lookup: CDR1 MNHEY, CDR2 SVGAGI. With V trimmed by 6 bases and J by 8 bases, 12 bases remained unmatched. This CDR3 contains 15 residues. This CDR3 reads CASRPSGTGTLTQYF. The CDR3 DNA is TGTGCCAGCAGACCCTCCGGGACAGGGACCCTTACGCAGTATTTT.

This clone was picked up a small number of times. This sequence joins TRBV30 and TRBJ1-2; D remains unclear. CDR1 GTSNPN and CDR2 SVGIG come from the germline V gene (reference sequence). CDR3 length equals 13 residues. V gave up 6 bases and J gave up 4 bases, with 15 bases separating them. The CDR3 coding sequence is TGTGCCTGCTCTGAGGGCTACCTCTATGGCTACACCTTC. Translated, it gives CACSEGYLYGYTF.

The chain carries TRBV7-8 and TRBJ2-7; 10 bases line up with TRBD1. V gave up 5 bases and J gave up 6 bases; unmatched junction bases: 7. Germline loops: CDR1 SGHVS, CDR2 FQNEAQ. There are 14 residues in the CDR3. CDR3 coding DNA: TGTGCCAGCAGCCCTAGAGGGACAGGGGCCGAGCAGTACTTC. Protein sequence: CASSPRGTGAEQYF. Drawing the rest from reference TRBV7-8 and TRBJ2-7, the complete variable domain is GAGVSQSPRYKVAKRGQDVALRCDPISGHVSLFWYQQALGQGPEFLTYFQNEAQLDKSGLPSDRFFAERPEGSVSTLKIQRTQQEDSAVYLCASSPRGTGAEQYFGPGTRLTVT.

The chain links TRBV10-3 to TRBJ2-1; 8 bases agree with TRBD2. The germline V gene has CDR1 ENHRY and CDR2 SYGVKD. Germline trimming cut 7 bases from V and 0 bases from J; bases unmatched to any gene: 14. The CDR3 has 18 amino acids. The CDR3 region is CAINTGGPSRSSYNEQFF. CDR3 bases: TGTGCCATCAATACGGGAGGGCCCTCCCGGAGCTCCTACAATGAGCAGTTCTTC.

This chain uses TRBV2 with TRBJ1-5; no definite D call. This CDR3 comprises 13 residues. Trimming left V 4 bases short and J 6 bases short, with 10 bases between. Per germline, CDR1 SNHLY and CDR2 FYNNEI. The CDR3 protein is CASSGWVAQPQHF. In nucleotides, the CDR3 is TGTGCCAGCAGTGGCTGGGTAGCTCAGCCCCAGCATTTT.

V usage is TRBV11-2 and J usage is TRBJ2-7, with a possible D match to TRBD1 (6 bases). CDR3 length equals 15 residues. The V gene lost 3 bases and the J gene lost 2 bases, with 14 bases spanning the gap. In germline, CDR1 is SGHAT, CDR2 FQNNGV. Here the CDR3 DNA reads TGTGCCAGCAGCTTCCGGCGACAGGTCCCCTACGAGCAGTACTTC. Translating it yields CASSFRRQVPYEQYF.

The rearrangement joins TRBV27 to TRBJ2-7; 9 bases agree with TRBD1. Germline-derived CDR1 and CDR2 are MNHEY and SMNVEV (reference sequence). There are 16 residues in the CDR3. The J segment lost 4 bases and the V segment lost 0 bases, leaving 7 bases of the junction unmatched. The CDR3, as DNA: TGTGCCAGCAGTTTATCGTTTGGGGACAGGGTTTACGAGCAGTACTTC. It translates to CASSLSFGDRVYEQYF.

This clone was seen just once. The genes are TRBV4-2 and TRBJ1-6; D not certain. This CDR3 has 13 residues. Per germline, CDR1 LGHNA and CDR2 YNFKEQ. The V end lost 0 bases, the J end lost 9 bases, and 6 bases lay between the germline ends. CDR3 sequence: CASSQDTISPLHF. The DNA of the CDR3 is TGTGCCAGCAGCCAAGATACAATTTCACCCCTCCACTTT.

The chain recombines TRBV6-5 with TRBJ2-2; 10 bases agree with TRBD1. V was clipped by 10 bases and J by 11 bases; unmatched bases: 7. There are 12 residues in the CDR3. CDR1 is MNHEY and CDR2 is SVGAGI in the germline V gene. The CDR3 sequence: CATRQGALELFF. The CDR3 bases are TGTGCCACCCGACAGGGGGCTTTAGAGCTGTTTTTT.

DNA of the CDR3: TGTGCCAGCAGCTCGCGTAGCGGGGGTCGGCCTCTCCACTTT. Its protein product is CASSSRSGGRPLHF. The chain joins TRBV7-9 to TRBJ1-6; tentative D call: TRBD1 (5 bases). V was cut by 4 bases and J by 16 bases, with 20 bases left in between. This CDR3 has 14 amino acids. Germline V gene lookup returns CDR1 SEHNR and CDR2 FQNEAQ (reference sequence). The variable domain in full, completed from reference TRBV7-9 and TRBJ1-6, reads DTGVSQNPRHKITKRGQNVTFRCDPISEHNRLYWYRQTLGQGPEFLTYFQNEAQLEKSRLLSDRFSAERPKGSFSTLEIQRTEQGDSAMYLCASSSRSGGRPLHFGNGTRLTVT.

The CDR3 DNA follows: TGTGCCAGCAGCTTGGGTGGGGCTAGCTCCTACGAGCAGTACTTC. As protein: CASSLGGASSYEQYF. The chain has TRBV5-5 and TRBJ2-7; tentative D call: TRBD1 (5 bases). Trimming removed 0 bases from V and 0 bases from J, with 10 bases in between. The CDR3 totals 15 residues. Per the germline V gene, CDR1 is SGHKS and CDR2 is YYEKEE (reference sequence).

The count of this clone is one. V is TRBV7-9 and J is TRBJ2-7; TRBD1 is a possible D gene (6 bases). Trimming removed 2 bases from V and 2 bases from J, with 13 bases in between. Per germline, CDR1 SEHNR and CDR2 FQNEAQ (reference sequence). The CDR3 sequence is 15 residues long. The DNA of the CDR3 is TGTGCCAGCAGCTTACTCAGACAGGTCCCCTACGAGCAGTACTTC. Protein product: CASSLLRQVPYEQYF.

This clone was observed a single time. The chain recombines TRBV30 with TRBJ1-2; D may be TRBD1 (5 bases). Germline V gene data show CDR1 as GTSNPN and CDR2 as SVGIG (reference sequence). The CDR3 contains 12 residues. V lost 4 bases to trimming and J lost 3 bases, with 9 bases between them. CDR3 DNA sequence: TGTGCCTGGATAGGGGCCCACTATGGCTACACCTTC. This encodes CAWIGAHYGYTF.

The CDR3: CASGRGFTGELFF. The CDR3 nucleotides read TGTGCCAGCGGGAGGGGATTCACCGGGGAGCTGTTTTTT. This rearrangement joins TRBV28 to TRBJ2-2; 7 bases align to TRBD2. CDR1 and CDR2 from the germline V gene are MDHEN and SYDVKM. This CDR3 has 13 amino acids. Trimming at V came to 8 bases and at J to 4 bases, leaving 4 bases not matched to a gene.

V and J are TRBV7-2 and TRBJ1-2, with D hard to call. The germline CDR1 and CDR2 sequences are SGHTA and FQGNSA. This CDR3 is built from 15 residues. Trimming shortened V by 5 bases and J by 4 bases, and 17 bases separated the two germline ends. CDR3 DNA sequence: TGTGCCAGCAGCCCCAGACGCAACAGCATCTATGGCTACACCTTC. This codes for CASSPRRNSIYGYTF.